This T cell receptor beta chain was observed in a study of cytomegalovirus exposure and HLA in healthy donors. As for the study in general: Among the approximately 400 donors who were genotyped, about 80% fell in the genetic ancestry cluster that is associated with self-reported Caucasian donors. Findings and caveats of the study: In a later analysis, HLA-associated TCR beta chains were more clonally expanded than equally common others. An assumption of roughly uniform sequencing depth across donors underlay the presence/absence analyses.

This clone was counted once. Its matching antigen is unknown. The PCR made use of 60 Vbeta and 13 Jbeta primers. Methods used by the authors: Among the unique TCR beta chains that a later analysis counted, about 85 million in all, 10 million to 11 million were shared. Sequencing used immunoSEQ multiplex PCR; TCRdb keeps in-frame clones, though not all of them. V and J calls and clone size are those listed in that table; D and trimming were worked out from the DNA. The sample shows more than 90,000 clones, 74% of them seen only once. Sequenced: PBMCs. This clonotype originated in a young man in good health and CMV-seropositive.

CDR3 loop: CASSSQTGSHEKLFF. For the CDR3, the DNA is TGTGCCAGCAGCTCCCAGACAGGCTCGCATGAAAAACTGTTTTTT. The gene calls are TRBV5-4 and TRBJ1-4, with D perhaps matching TRBD1 (6 bases). Germline CDR1 reads SGHNT; CDR2 reads YYREEE (reference sequence). The CDR3 is 15 amino acids. V was clipped by 3 bases and J by 6 bases, with 15 bases between them.